A selection of T cell receptor beta chains follows, all from one sample in a study of T cell responses to AZD1222 COVID-19 vaccine. Using immunoSEQ multiplex PCR, the repertoire was profiled, and TCRdb retains in-frame clones only, with some absent. Of 100,000 to 150,000 clones listed, roughly 92% were seen once; the top ten hold more than 0.95%. The sequencing here drew on peripheral blood, taken 28 days after the second AZD1222 dose. These receptors all come from an adult who received the AZD1222 COVID-19 vaccine. Each CDR3 is given with its conserved first and last residue. Fields, in order: V gene, J gene, D gene, clone size, CDR3 DNA, CDR3 protein. A D gene is named only where the DNA matches it firmly. Size tells how often a clone was seen (once, few, many) or the class of an expanded clone, and some rows leave it out.

>TRBV6-5|TRBJ1-4|.|.
TGTGCCAGCAGTTATGGGACACCTGCAACTAATGAAAAACTGTTTTTT
CASSYGTPATNEKLFF
>TRBV9|TRBJ1-3|.|.
TGTGCCAGCAGCCCCACAGGGATAGGAAACACCATATATTTT
CASSPTGIGNTIYF
>TRBV19|TRBJ2-3|TRBD1|.
TGTGCCAGTAGTCCACAGGGGGCCCCCACGAATACGCAGTATTTT
CASSPQGAPTNTQYF
>TRBV18|TRBJ2-7|TRBD2|.
TGTGCCAGCTCACCACAGGGGACTAGCGGGCAGTACTTC
CASSPQGTSGQYF
>TRBV5-5|TRBJ1-5|.|.
TGTGCCAGCAGCTTGGCCCCCGGGGGTCAGCCCCAGCATTTT
CASSLAPGGQPQHF
>TRBV19|TRBJ1-4|TRBD1|.
TGTGCCAGTAGTAACCGACAGGGGTTTAATGAAAAACTGTTTTTT
CASSNRQGFNEKLFF
>TRBV6-5|TRBJ2-7|.|.
TGTGCCAGCAGTTACGAAAGGAGCTACGAGCAGTACTTC
CASSYERSYEQYF
>TRBV11-1|TRBJ2-2|TRBD1|.
TGTGCCAGCAGCTTAGCCTTAACAGGGGGCAACACCGGGGAGCTGTTTTTT
CASSLALTGGNTGELFF
>TRBV5-1|TRBJ2-5|TRBD1|.
TGCGCCAGCAGCCCGTTACAGGGGGTTCAAGAGACCCAGTACTTC
CASSPLQGVQETQYF
>TRBV5-1|TRBJ1-1|.|.
TGCGCCAGCAGCACACAGGGAACGAACACTGAAGCTTTCTTT
CASSTQGTNTEAFF
>TRBV28|TRBJ2-1|.|.
TGTGCCAGCAGTCTCATGGCCTACAATGAGCAGTTCTTC
CASSLMAYNEQFF
>TRBV7-2|TRBJ1-2|.|.
TGTGCCAGCAGCTTATACCAAGGCGGGTATGGCTATGGCTACACCTTC
CASSLYQGGYGYGYTF
>TRBV19|TRBJ1-5|.|.
TGTGCCAGTAGTATGAATGCCATCCCCAATCAGCCCCAGCATTTT
CASSMNAIPNQPQHF
>TRBV7-9|TRBJ1-6|.|.
TGTGCCAGCAGCTTGCAGGGCCATTCACCCCTCCACTTT
CASSLQGHSPLHF
>TRBV24-1|TRBJ2-7|TRBD1|once
TGTGCCACCAGTGACCCTCCTGGGACAGGCGAGCGAGAGCAGTACTTC
CATSDPPGTGEREQYF
>TRBV18|TRBJ1-5|TRBD1|.
TGTGCCAGCTCACCATTGCCCCGGACAGGGGCCCTCAATCAGCCCCAGCATTTT
CASSPLPRTGALNQPQHF
>TRBV5-8|TRBJ1-5|.|.
TGTGCCAGCAGCTTGGGGCCAGGAACGAGGCCCCAGCATTTT
CASSLGPGTRPQHF
>TRBV6-5|TRBJ2-1|TRBD1|.
TGTGCCAGCCTCAGGTTAGGGGGCCTTAAGAATGAGCAGTTCTTC
CASLRLGGLKNEQFF